The 28 T cell receptor beta chains presented below share a single source sample, sequenced in a study of metastatic and nonmetastatic thyroid tumors. Each patient went into thyroid surgery without having received any treatment. TCRdb re-called clones via MiXCR from the PCR reads. The sample lists 16,000 or so clones; approximately 24% were seen once. Sequences were obtained from tumor tissue. The origin of the receptors is a male donor with papillary thyroid cancer or a benign thyroid nodule (not recorded which). Some clones in this sample may be carry-over from other donors' samples.

The V and J genes are TRBV20-1 and TRBJ2-7; TRBD2 matches at 9 bases. This CDR3 is 15 amino acids long. The germline V gene has CDR1 DFQATT and CDR2 SNEGSKA (reference sequence). The junction had 10 bases not matched to a gene; V was cut back by 1 base and J by 6 bases. CDR3 in DNA: TGCAGTGCTAGAGTATCCCTAGCGGGATTCGGCGAGCAGTACTTC. It yields the protein CSARVSLAGFGEQYF.

This clone was counted a single time. This CDR3 is CASSVQAVGDTQYF. As DNA, the CDR3 is TGTGCCAGTAGCGTTCAGGCGGTAGGAGATACGCAGTATTTT. The chain recombines TRBV7-3 with TRBJ2-3, with D tentatively TRBD2 (5 bases). The germline V gene has CDR1 SGHTA and CDR2 FQGTGA. The V gene lost 9 bases and the J gene lost 5 bases, with 18 bases spanning the gap. The CDR3 consists of 14 residues.

The sample holds a few counts of this clone. The CDR3 loop is CASTFGASYEQYF. CDR3 sequence (DNA): TGTGCCAGCACTTTCGGGGCATCCTACGAGCAGTACTTC. The chain links TRBV28 to TRBJ2-7; the D gene could be TRBD1 or TRBD2 (5 bases each). Germline CDR1 MDHEN, CDR2 SYDVKM. V dropped 7 bases and J dropped 1 base, with 11 bases sitting between them. The CDR3 loop spans 13 amino acids.

This chain uses TRBV6-1 with TRBJ2-5; TRBD1 might be the D (6 bases). The CDR3 sequence is 13 residues long. Germline V lookup: CDR1 MNHNS, CDR2 SASEGT. The V and J ends lost 5 bases and 12 bases respectively, with 19 bases between them. CDR3: CASSKDTQGTKYF. The CDR3 DNA follows: TGTGCCAGCAGTAAGGACACCCAGGGGACAAAGTACTTC.

This clone was picked up many times. A read error may account for a junction end that differs from germline. The sample has other DNA sequences that encode this CDR3 too. The genes are TRBV5-6 and TRBJ1-2; D might be TRBD1 (5 bases). The CDR3 runs to 16 residues. Germline CDR1 reads SGHDT; CDR2 reads YYEEEE. The CDR3 here is CASRDWGGREGYGYTF. In DNA, the CDR3 is TGTGCCAGCAGGGATTGGGGGGGACGGGAAGGCTATGGCTACACCTTT.

This clone was detected only a few times. A read error may produce the germline difference seen at one junction end. In DNA form, the CDR3 reads TGTGCCACCATCAGAGATGGCGCCGAGCAGTACTTC. Translation: CATIRDGAEQYF. This sequence joins TRBV15 and TRBJ2-7; D is unclear. Germline values: CDR1 LNHNV, CDR2 YYDKDF (reference sequence). CDR3 length: 12 residues. Variable domain in full (rest from reference TRBV15 and TRBJ2-7): DAMVIQNPRYQVTQFGKPVTLSCSQTLNHNVMYWYQQKSSQAPKLLFHYYDKDFNNEADTPDNFQSRRPNTSFCFLDIRSPGLGDTAMYLCATIRDGAEQYFGPGTRLTVT.

At least ten counts were recorded for this clone. This sequence joins TRBV19 and TRBJ2-1; D assignment may be TRBD1 or TRBD2 (7 bases each). The CDR3 has 17 residues. Trimming took off 3 bases at V and 3 bases at J, with 18 bases between the two ends. Looked up from germline, CDR1 is LNHDA and CDR2 is SQIVND (reference sequence). The CDR3 region is CASSITGGRGLYNEQFF. The DNA of the CDR3 is TGTGCCAGTAGTATTACCGGGGGGAGGGGGCTCTACAATGAGCAGTTCTTC. The full variable domain, with the rest looked up from reference TRBV19 and TRBJ2-1, is DGGITQSPKYLFRKEGQNVTLSCEQNLNHDAMYWYRQDPGQGLRLIYYSQIVNDFQKGDIAEGYSVSREKKESFPLTVTSAQKNPTAFYLCASSITGGRGLYNEQFFGPGTRLTVL.

This clone was recorded a few times. The V gene is TRBV6-1, the J gene TRBJ1-2; D is perhaps TRBD1 (6 bases). With 5 bases removed from V and 9 bases from J, the gap between germline ends came to 19 bases. In germline, CDR1 is MNHNS, CDR2 SASEGT. CDR3 size: 14 residues. CDR3 sequence reads: CASSQRGGLNCYTF. The DNA for the CDR3 is TGTGCCAGCAGTCAGAGAGGGGGGCTTAATTGCTACACCTTC.

This clone was seen a few times. The J gene is TRBJ1-2, the V gene TRBV27; D is unclear. The CDR3 spans 15 residues. Germline V CDR1 and CDR2: MNHEY, SMNVEV (reference sequence). The V end lost 6 bases, the J end lost 1 base, and 15 bases lay between the germline ends. Written as DNA, the CDR3 is TGTGCCAGCAGCACTGTGGGCGTATTTAACTATGGCTACACCTTC. This encodes CASSTVGVFNYGYTF.

This clone was recorded a few times. The V gene is TRBV6-1, the J gene TRBJ2-7, with TRBD1 matching over 9 bases. The CDR3 contains 14 residues. Looked up from germline, CDR1 is MNHNS and CDR2 is SASEGT. Trimming at V came to 6 bases and at J to 4 bases, leaving 7 bases not matched to a gene. The CDR3 reads CASRSGQGLYEQYF. CDR3 sequence (DNA): TGTGCCAGCAGATCGGGACAGGGCCTTTACGAGCAGTACTTC.

By proportion, this clone is medium-sized. This rearrangement joins TRBV12-3 or TRBV12-4 to TRBJ1-2, with 12 bases fitting TRBD1. V lost 3 bases and J lost 4; bases outside the gene matches: 3. The CDR3 contains 15 residues. The DNA of the CDR3 is TGTGCCAGCAGTTTGGGGACAGGGGGCTTCTATGGCTACACCTTC. This codes for CASSLGTGGFYGYTF.

This clone was seen at least ten times. This sequence joins TRBV6-2 or TRBV6-3 and TRBJ2-6; 8 bases are shared with TRBD1. Germline assignment: CDR1 MNHEY and CDR2 SVGEGT. V lost 6 bases to trimming and J lost 3 bases; unmatched junction nucleotides: 4. The CDR3 contains 15 residues. The CDR3 protein is CASSPDRGGANVLTF. CDR3 nucleotide sequence: TGTGCCAGCAGCCCCGACAGGGGTGGGGCCAACGTCCTGACTTTC.

The chain links TRBV14 to TRBJ2-1; D is unresolved. Trimming stripped 1 base from V and 0 bases from J, with 10 bases between. Germline V CDR1 and CDR2: SGHDN, FVKESK. The CDR3 loop spans 16 amino acids. The CDR3 DNA reads TGTGCCAGCAGCCAAGTCGGGCCCGACTCCTACAATGAGCAGTTCTTC. Residues: CASSQVGPDSYNEQFF.

This sequence joins TRBV7-2 and TRBJ1-3; 8 bases map to TRBD1. This CDR3 is 13 amino acids long. V trimming: 8 bases; J trimming: 0 bases; junction bases outside the gene matches: 0. Germline V gives CDR1 SGHTA, CDR2 FQGNSA. CDR3 nucleotide sequence: TGTGCCAGCGGACAGGGCTCTGGAAACACCATATATTTT. Protein sequence: CASGQGSGNTIYF.

This clone was seen many times. The rearrangement links TRBV5-1 to TRBJ1-3; 8 bases map to TRBD1. The CDR3 totals 16 residues. Germline lookup yields CDR1 SGHRS and CDR2 YFSETQ. Losses at the gene ends were 2 bases for V and 8 bases for J; bases not matched to a gene: 12. The chain's CDR3 is CASSFGRAGGEDTIYF. The CDR3 DNA reads TGCGCCAGCAGCTTCGGTAGGGCAGGGGGCGAGGACACCATATATTTT.

The rearrangement links TRBV20-1 to TRBJ1-3; D unclear. The V gene's germline CDR1 is DFQATT and CDR2 SNEGSKA (reference sequence). The CDR3 has 13 residues. The V end lost 4 bases, the J end lost 4 bases, and 11 bases lay between the germline ends. In nucleotides, the CDR3 is TGCAGTGCTACCCGGGCGGAGGGAAACACCATATATTTT. It specifies CSATRAEGNTIYF.

About this clone itself: A much larger clone differs from this one at a single base, so this may be a read error. The genes are TRBV15 and TRBJ1-1; no clear D. The V gene lost 2 bases and the J gene lost 6 bases, with 7 bases spanning the gap. This CDR3 is 12 amino acids long. Germline loops: CDR1 LNHNV, CDR2 YYDKDF (reference sequence). The CDR3 loop is CATSRYSSEAFF. CDR3 in DNA: TGTGCCACCAGCAGATATTCGTCTGAAGCTTTCTTT.

This clone was detected many times. The J gene is TRBJ2-3, the V gene TRBV3-1, with D perhaps TRBD2 (7 bases). Trimming pared 4 bases from V and 1 base from J, leaving 21 bases between. The CDR3 runs to 18 residues. Germline V gene lookup returns CDR1 LGHDT and CDR2 YNNKEL (reference sequence). The CDR3 region is CASSPAAGRGPGTDTQYF. DNA for the CDR3: TGTGCCAGCAGCCCCGCAGCGGGGCGGGGGCCTGGCACAGATACGCAGTATTTT.

This clone was observed many times. The chain links TRBV19 to TRBJ1-2; D might be TRBD1 (5 bases). This CDR3 region has 13 residues. Trimming left V 6 bases short and J 7 bases short, with 15 bases between. Germline CDR1 LNHDA, CDR2 SQIVND (reference sequence). The CDR3 DNA reads TGTGCCAGTAGCCCCGGGACCCCACGTGGCTACACCTTC. Its translation: CASSPGTPRGYTF. The variable domain in full, completed from reference TRBV19 and TRBJ1-2, reads DGGITQSPKYLFRKEGQNVTLSCEQNLNHDAMYWYRQDPGQGLRLIYYSQIVNDFQKGDIAEGYSVSREKKESFPLTVTSAQKNPTAFYLCASSPGTPRGYTFGSGTRLTVV.

There are many counts of this clone. This chain connects TRBV5-4 to TRBJ2-2; 8 nucleotides line up with TRBD2. Trimming cost V 4 bases and J 9 bases; bases outside gene matches: 14. The CDR3 has 16 residues. Germline lookup yields CDR1 SGHNT and CDR2 YYREEE (reference sequence). CDR3 nucleotide sequence: TGTGCCAGCAGCAACGCCGGGACTAGAAGTACTTGGGAGCTGTTTTTT. Amino acids: CASSNAGTRSTWELFF.

In DNA, the CDR3 is TGTGCCAGCACCGAAGGCGGTTTTGAGCAGTACTTC. This translates into CASTEGGFEQYF. The V and J genes are TRBV6-1 and TRBJ2-7; the D is unclear. The CDR3 loop spans 12 amino acids. Germline V CDR1 and CDR2: MNHNS, SASEGT. Trimming took off 7 bases at V and 7 bases at J, with 14 bases between the two ends.

This clone was observed many times. A much larger clone lies one base from this, so it may be a read error. The sample holds other DNA sequences that translate to the same CDR3. This rearrangement joins TRBV27 to TRBJ2-3; tentatively, D is TRBD1 or TRBD2 (6 bases each). Trimming stripped 8 bases from V and 3 bases from J, with 21 bases between. The length of the CDR3 is 16 residues. Germline V lookup: CDR1 MNHEY, CDR2 SMNVEV (reference sequence). The CDR3 DNA is TGTGCCAGCCGAGTTATCGGGGGCATCGGGACAGATACGCAGTATTTT. Amino acids: CASRVIGGIGTDTQYF.

The table lists this clone with many counts. V and J are TRBV19 and TRBJ2-2; D not resolved. V gave up 10 bases and J gave up 9 bases, with 21 bases separating them. The CDR3 is 14 residues long. Germline V gene lookup returns CDR1 LNHDA and CDR2 SQIVND (reference sequence). The chain's CDR3 is CATLGRWGTRELFF. For the CDR3, the DNA is TGTGCCACCCTCGGGCGCTGGGGAACCCGGGAGCTGTTTTTT.

This clone has a count of ten or more. The CDR3 DNA reads TGTGCCAGCAGTTACGTCCAGCCCGAAACCGGGGAGCTGTTTTTT. This sequence encodes CASSYVQPETGELFF. The chain has TRBV6-5 and TRBJ2-2; D not resolved. The germline CDR1 and CDR2 sequences are MNHEY and SVGAGI. This CDR3 contains 15 residues. V lost 2 bases and J lost 5, with 12 bases in between.

There are a few counts of this clone. V gene TRBV20-1 combines with J gene TRBJ2-4; 7 bases are a match to TRBD1. The CDR3 runs to 14 residues. Per the germline V gene, CDR1 is DFQATT and CDR2 is SNEGSKA (reference sequence). The junction had 6 bases not matched to a gene; V was cut back by 4 bases and J by 3 bases. CDR3 in amino acids: CSAKGTDIKNIQYF. The CDR3 DNA reads TGCAGTGCTAAGGGGACAGATATCAAAAACATTCAGTACTTC.

This clone appeared many times. Since a much larger clone is just one base distant, this may be a read error. The chain employs TRBV6-4 and TRBJ2-1, with TRBD2 identical over 7 bases. The CDR3 runs to 16 residues. Trimming removed 0 bases from V and 9 bases from J; junction bases left unmatched: 11. Germline V gene data show CDR1 as MRHNA and CDR2 as SNTAGT. CDR3 sequence reads: CASSDSGTGGSAEQFF. The CDR3, as DNA: TGTGCCAGCAGTGACTCGGGGACTGGCGGGAGTGCTGAGCAGTTCTTC.

In its sample, this clone was seen a few times. The gene calls are TRBV6-1 and TRBJ1-2; D remains ambiguous. CDR1 and CDR2 from the germline V gene are MNHNS and SASEGT. The length of the CDR3 is 11 residues. V lost 7 bases to trimming and J lost 5 bases, with 8 bases between them. Written as DNA, the CDR3 is TGTGCCAGCACGGCGGGTTATGGCTACACCTTC. Translation: CASTAGYGYTF.

The rearrangement uses TRBV5-1 and TRBJ2-1, with D perhaps TRBD2 (6 bases). Germline CDR1 is SGHRS and CDR2 is YFSETQ. V lost 2 bases to trimming and J lost 0 bases, with 9 bases between them. The CDR3 is 15 residues long. The CDR3 DNA sequence: TGCGCCAGCAGCTTTAGCGGAAACTCCTACAATGAGCAGTTCTTC. This codes for CASSFSGNSYNEQFF.